The source of this T cell receptor beta chain is a study of T-cell reconstitution after alpha-beta-depleted transplantation in children. Whole-study results and caveats: Several hundred rapidly expanded clones from non-depleted graft cells reportedly supplied alpha-beta T cells about two months post-transplant.

This clonotype was seen a few times. Its antigen is as yet unknown. This CDR3 is built from 16 residues. V was clipped by 4 bases and J by 0 bases, with 14 bases between them. CDR1 is SGHRS, CDR2 YFSETQ, per germline. The authors prepared the TCRbeta library with unique molecular identifiers. From the PCR reads, TCRdb called clonotypes with MiXCR, one entry per CDR3 protein. The sample has about a million distinct CDR3 sequences, about 26% seen once. This receptor was identified in a boy in the first two years of life who had a stem cell transplant for SCID, so the T cells may come from the graft donor. The chain links TRBV5-1 to TRBJ2-1; tentative D call: TRBD1 (6 bases). Sequences were derived from PBMCs, mostly from graft donor cells, sampled 360 days after TCRalphabeta/CD19-depleted stem cell transplant. This CDR3 reads CASSPRGQSSYNEQFF. The CDR3 DNA is TGCGCCAGCAGCCCCCGTGGACAGAGCTCCTACAATGAGCAGTTCTTC.